This section outlines one TCR beta chain sequence together with its context. The antigen is not known. A much larger clonotype is one base distant, so this may be a read error. This record comes from a study of read filtering for tumor transcriptome and immune sequencing. In the study overall: DNase treatment preceded whole-transcriptome library preparation. Per sample, TCR-region reads ranged about 3.5 to 11 million by IR-seq, 85 to 1273 by RNA-seq. Broader study findings: Even smaller IR-seq throughput identified most shared clonotypes. IR-seq and RNA-seq agreed better without single-read clonotypes.

CDR1 SNHLY and CDR2 FYNNEI come from the germline V gene. The CDR3 runs 15 residues. V was pared by 5 bases and J by 2 bases, with 12 bases between. From 350 to 500 ng of RNA, a library with molecular barcoded alpha/delta and beta/gamma adaptors was made. Each CDR3 protein gets one entry after TCRdb re-called the reads with MiXCR. Counted here are 75,000 to 95,000 distinct CDR3 sequences, about 22% occurring once; the ten biggest clones make up approximately 10%. This sequence originates from a donor at least 40 years old with multiple myeloma. The chain has TRBV2 and TRBJ2-2; maybe TRBD1 (5 bases). What was sequenced was a population of CD138-negative cells sorted from bone marrow. CDR3 nucleotides: TGTGCCAGCAGTCGTGGCAGGGTCAACACCGGGGAGCTGTTTTTT. It codes for CASSRGRVNTGELFF.